The entry below describes one TCR beta chain. This record belongs to a study of blood T cell repertoires in COVID-19. About the study: Some COVID-19 samples were acute and others convalescent; all came from the United States, Italy and Spain. Sample material is recorded as cDNA or gDNA derived from T cells, B-cell-depleted T cells, or PBMCs.

CDR3 length: 15 amino acids. V lost 4 bases and J 9 bases, leaving 21 bases between the germline ends. CDR1 is KGHDR and CDR2 is SFDVKD in the germline V gene. Per the original data handling: Amplification from reference gene primers served as the basis for estimated nucleated cell counts. The data were produced by immunoSEQ multiplex PCR, yet TCRdb's version contains in-frame clones alone and is incomplete. V and J calls and clone size are those listed in that table; D and trimming were worked out from the DNA. The sample lists 170,000 or so clones; roughly 84% were seen once. This TCR was recovered from a man aged 50 to 59 with active or convalescent COVID-19. Sequencing input: peripheral blood. The V call is TRBV24-1, the J call TRBJ2-7, with TRBD1 as a possible D gene (6 bases). Here the CDR3 reads CATSDSGVNFGVQYF. CDR3 DNA sequence: TGTGCCACCAGTGACTCAGGGGTAAACTTCGGTGTGCAGTACTTC.